A single sample gave rise to the 5 T cell receptor beta chains below, sequenced in a study of T cell changes during pregnancy in multiple sclerosis (dated by TCRdb to about 2019). Library method: the immunoSEQ multiplex PCR assay. The table comes from immuneACCESS by way of TCRdb, which keeps in-frame sequences with V and J called. Part of the clones is missing from these tables; in studies checked, under half for an unresolved V gene and the rest for unknown reasons. Within this sample are roughly 83,000 clones, with approximately 90% of them counted one time only. The leading ten clones occupy roughly 4% of the sample. This specimen was PBMCs, taken in the first trimester of pregnancy. These receptors were obtained from a female donor in good health, serving as a control in a pregnancy study. Some clones in this sample may be carry-over from other donors' samples.

J is TRBJ2-5 and V is TRBV5-6, with D unclear. Germline CDR1 and CDR2: SGHDT and YYEEEE. V was pared by 4 bases and J by 2 bases, with 9 bases between. The CDR3 extends over 13 amino acids. CDR3: CASSPFAQETQYF. The CDR3 DNA follows: TGTGCCAGCAGCCCCTTTGCGCAAGAGACCCAGTACTTC.

The chain links TRBV7-2 to TRBJ1-2, with D uncertain. Trimming shortened V by 1 base and J by 9 bases, and 12 bases separated the two germline ends. CDR1 is SGHTA and CDR2 is FQGNSA in the germline V gene. This CDR3 region has 13 residues. CDR3 sequence: CASSLGGGQSYTF. The CDR3 DNA follows: TGTGCCAGCAGCTTAGGCGGAGGGCAGAGCTACACCTTC.

The gene calls are TRBV6-1 and TRBJ1-2; TRBD1 matches 9 bases. Per the germline V gene, CDR1 is MNHNS and CDR2 is SASEGT. This CDR3 spans 13 amino acids. V shed 3 bases, J shed 10 bases, and the junction held 6 bases outside the gene matches. The CDR3: CASSDWDRDPYTF. In DNA form, the CDR3 reads TGTGCCAGCAGTGATTGGGACAGGGATCCCTACACCTTC.

The rearrangement links TRBV10-2 to TRBJ1-1; D gene uncertain. V was clipped by 7 bases and J by 1 base, with 13 bases between them. CDR1 and CDR2 from the germline V gene are WSHSY and SAAADI. This CDR3 contains 14 residues. Here the CDR3 reads CASTRMGQNTEAFF. CDR3 DNA sequence: TGCGCCAGCACTCGGATGGGCCAGAACACTGAAGCTTTCTTT.

Only one count was recorded for this clone. The chain employs TRBV28 and TRBJ1-2; 11 bases are shared with TRBD1. CDR1 and CDR2 from the germline V gene are MDHEN and SYDVKM. This CDR3 contains 14 residues. V shed 3 bases and J 8 bases; nucleotides not matched to a gene: 5. The CDR3 reads CASSLGTGGWGYTF. The CDR3 coding sequence is TGTGCCAGCAGTTTGGGGACAGGGGGTTGGGGCTACACCTTC.